This T cell receptor beta chain was retrieved from a study of chemoradiotherapy in HPV16-positive cancers. Study overall: Candidate HPV-specific clones and shared TCR motifs came from a couple of HPV16-positive patients. Study-level findings and limits: Functional assays defining HPV-specific T cells used only a couple of HPV16-positive patients.

CDR3 length: 13 residues. Germline values: CDR1 MNHEY, CDR2 SMNVEV (reference sequence). The ends were cut back, 7 bases at V and 7 bases at J, with 11 bases in the middle. Notes on this clone: Its specificity is unknown.

Generated by immunoSEQ multiplex PCR, the TCRdb table keeps only in-frame clones and is missing some. This sample has tens of thousands of clones, with about 87% found just once. Sequences were derived from blood, sampled from a patient who underwent chemoradiotherapy. V usage is TRBV27 and J usage is TRBJ1-6; D is unresolved. This receptor was identified in a human donor with HPV-associated anogenital cancer. The CDR3 coding sequence is TGTGCCAGCAAGCAGCTCCTCAATTCACCCCTCCACTTT. Translation gives CASKQLLNSPLHF.